The 5 T cell receptor beta chains below were found in one sample sequenced in a study of T cell responses to AZD1222 COVID-19 vaccine. Sequencing used immunoSEQ multiplex PCR; TCRdb keeps in-frame clones, though not all of them. This table holds fewer than 70,000 clones, roughly 80% found once. The sequencing used peripheral blood, collected 28 days after the second AZD1222 dose. The origin of the receptors is an adult who received the AZD1222 COVID-19 vaccine.

The chain combines TRBV6-5 with TRBJ1-4, with D tentatively TRBD1 (5 bases). The germline CDR1 and CDR2 sequences are MNHEY and SVGAGI. Trimming pared 6 bases from V and 0 bases from J, leaving 11 bases between. This CDR3 region has 15 residues. CDR3 protein: CASSRDGSTNEKLFF. In DNA form, the CDR3 reads TGTGCCAGCAGCCGGGACGGCTCAACTAATGAAAAACTGTTTTTT.

In this sample, this clone turned up a few times. The chain joins TRBV6-5 to TRBJ1-2; D ambiguous. Germline assignment: CDR1 MNHEY and CDR2 SVGAGI. CDR3 length: 15 amino acids. V was cut by 6 bases and J by 0 bases, with 14 bases left in between. CDR3 sequence reads: CASRTPGITNYGYTF. CDR3 in DNA: TGTGCCAGCAGGACCCCGGGAATAACTAACTATGGCTACACCTTC.

This clone is a singleton in its sample. This rearrangement joins TRBV7-9 to TRBJ1-1; 7 nucleotides align to TRBD1. Per germline, CDR1 SEHNR and CDR2 FQNEAQ (reference sequence). V was pared by 0 bases and J by 6 bases, with 1 base of the junction left unmatched. This CDR3 is built from 13 residues. For the CDR3, the DNA is TGTGCCAGCAGCTTAGCTCAGGGGGCTGAAGCTTTCTTT. It codes for CASSLAQGAEAFF.

The chain has TRBV3-1 (or the pseudogene TRBV3-2) and TRBJ2-3, with 9 nucleotides matching TRBD1. CDR3 length: 14 amino acids. From germline, CDR1 is LGHDT and CDR2 YNNKEL (reference sequence). The J segment lost 0 bases and the V segment lost 8 bases, leaving 3 bases of the junction unmatched. CDR3 residues: CASGTGWSTDTQYF. The CDR3 bases are TGTGCCAGCGGGACAGGGTGGAGCACAGATACGCAGTATTTT.

The count of this clone is one. The DNA for the CDR3 is TGTGCCAGCAGCCAAGGACCCACCCGAAAACTGTTTTTT. Its translation is CASSQGPTRKLFF. The chain couples TRBV11-3 to TRBJ1-4; no definite D call. CDR1 SGHNT and CDR2 YENEEA come from the germline V gene. The CDR3 spans 13 residues. V lost 5 bases and J lost 10, with 14 bases in between.